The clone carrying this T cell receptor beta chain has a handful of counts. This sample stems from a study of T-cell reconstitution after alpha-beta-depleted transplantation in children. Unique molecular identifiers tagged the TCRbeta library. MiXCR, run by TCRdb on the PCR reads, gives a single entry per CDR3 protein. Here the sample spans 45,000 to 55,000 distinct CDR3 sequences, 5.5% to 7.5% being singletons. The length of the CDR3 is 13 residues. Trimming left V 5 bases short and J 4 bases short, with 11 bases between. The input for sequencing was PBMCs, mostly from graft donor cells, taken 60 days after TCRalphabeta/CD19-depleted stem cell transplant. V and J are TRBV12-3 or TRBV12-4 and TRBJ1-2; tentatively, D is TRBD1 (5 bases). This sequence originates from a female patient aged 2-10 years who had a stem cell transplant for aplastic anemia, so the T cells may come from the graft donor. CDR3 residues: CASSLGTGYGYTF. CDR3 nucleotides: TGTGCCAGCAGTCTTGGGACGGGCTATGGCTACACCTTC.